Below are 28 T cell receptor beta chains sequenced from a single sample in a study of control samples from healthy donors and cancer patients. Assay used: immunoSEQ multiplex PCR; TCRdb lists only in-frame clones, some missing. The sample consists of 150,000 to 200,000 clones, about 90% of them appearing once. The sample was blood. All receptors derive from a woman aged 45 to 65 in good health.

The gene calls are TRBV5-1 and TRBJ2-1, with D perhaps TRBD1 (5 bases). V dropped 6 bases and J dropped 10 bases, with 14 bases sitting between them. This CDR3 region has 12 residues. The germline V gene has CDR1 SGHRS and CDR2 YFSETQ. The CDR3 sequence: CASNDQGGEQFF. CDR3 DNA sequence: TGCGCCAGCAACGACCAGGGTGGAGAGCAGTTCTTC. The whole variable domain, filled in from reference TRBV5-1 and TRBJ2-1, reads KAGVTQTPRYLIKTRGQQVTLSCSPISGHRSVSWYQQTPGQGLQFLFEYFSETQRNKGNFPGRFSGRQFSNSRSEMNVSTLELGDSALYLCASNDQGGEQFFGPGTRLTVL.

The CDR3 DNA follows: TGTGCCAGCAGTTACCATGGCCAGAGCACAGATACGCAGTATTTT. It specifies CASSYHGQSTDTQYF. The rearrangement links TRBV6-5 to TRBJ2-3; D is uncertain. In germline, CDR1 is MNHEY, CDR2 SVGAGI. The ends were cut back, 2 bases at V and 0 bases at J, with 9 bases in the middle. The CDR3 loop spans 15 amino acids.

The V call is TRBV5-6, the J call TRBJ2-2, with D hard to call. CDR3 length equals 15 residues. V shed 4 bases and J shed 6 bases, with 16 bases lying between them. In germline, CDR1 is SGHDT, CDR2 YYEEEE. The CDR3 is CASSLAHSLPGELFF. DNA for the CDR3: TGTGCCAGCAGCCTTGCCCACAGCCTGCCCGGGGAGCTGTTTTTT.

This clone was recorded only once. The genes are TRBV7-2 and TRBJ2-2; the match to TRBD2 covers 13 bases. The CDR3 has 16 residues. Germline CDR1 is SGHTA and CDR2 is FQGNSA. Trimming took 7 bases from V and 7 from J; bases not matched to a gene: 9. In nucleotides, the CDR3 is TGTGCCAGCACCTCGAGACTAGCGGGAGGTGTCGGGGAGCTGTTTTTT. This sequence encodes CASTSRLAGGVGELFF. Together with reference TRBV7-2 and TRBJ2-2, the CDR3 gives the full variable domain: GAGVSQSPSNKVTEKGKDVELRCDPISGHTALYWYRQSLGQGLEFLIYFQGNSAPDKSGLPSDRFSAERTGGSVSTLTIQRTQQEDSAVYLCASTSRLAGGVGELFFGEGSRLTVL.

The CDR3 reads CASFRPAGNEKLFF. DNA of the CDR3: TGTGCCAGCTTTCGGCCGGCGGGGAATGAAAAACTGTTTTTT. The chain links TRBV28 to TRBJ1-4; no firm D call. Germline V lookup: CDR1 MDHEN, CDR2 SYDVKM. V dropped 8 bases and J dropped 5 bases, with 15 bases sitting between them. The length of the CDR3 is 14 residues.

This chain links TRBV11-2 with TRBJ2-5; the match to TRBD2 covers 13 bases. The germline V gene encodes CDR1 SGHAT and CDR2 FQNNGV. This CDR3 is built from 17 residues. V was pared by 1 base and J by 5 bases, with 7 bases of the junction left unmatched. The CDR3 here is CASSLGALAGGPETQYF. The CDR3 coding sequence is TGTGCCAGCAGCTTAGGGGCACTAGCGGGAGGGCCGGAGACCCAGTACTTC.

In DNA form, the CDR3 reads TGTGCCAGCAGTGAATGGGGCGGGGGTGGTCAAGAGACCCAGTACTTC. Protein product: CASSEWGGGGQETQYF. The V gene is TRBV6-1, the J gene TRBJ2-5; 7 bases match TRBD2. The CDR3 spans 16 residues. The germline gives CDR1 MNHNS, CDR2 SASEGT. Trimming at V came to 2 bases and at J to 2 bases, leaving 8 bases not matched to a gene.

The rearrangement joins TRBV30 to TRBJ2-5; D is perhaps TRBD2 (5 bases). CDR3 length: 11 residues. Germline V gene data show CDR1 as GTSNPN and CDR2 as SVGIG (reference sequence). Trimming took off 6 bases at V and 5 bases at J, with 10 bases between the two ends. CDR3 protein: CACHRRETQYF. The DNA for the CDR3 is TGTGCCTGTCACCGGAGGGAGACCCAGTACTTC.

The chain recombines TRBV11-1 with TRBJ2-4; D might be TRBD1 or TRBD2, each matching 5 bases. Germline V CDR1 and CDR2: SGHAT, FQDESV (reference sequence). Trimming removed 4 bases from V and 13 bases from J, with 17 bases in between. This CDR3 has 13 amino acids. CDR3 in amino acids: CASSSHRDPRQYF. The CDR3 DNA is TGTGCCAGCAGCTCCCACCGGGACCCGCGACAGTACTTC.

The chain couples TRBV27 to TRBJ1-5; D is perhaps TRBD1 (6 bases). CDR3 length: 15 amino acids. Germline V gene sequence: CDR1 MNHEY, CDR2 SMNVEV (reference sequence). Trimming pared 4 bases from V and 1 base from J, leaving 11 bases between. Written as DNA, the CDR3 is TGTGCCAGCAGTTCCCAGGGGACGAGCAATCAGCCCCAGCATTTT. Translation gives CASSSQGTSNQPQHF.

The chain is built from TRBV10-3 and TRBJ2-2; 10 positions match TRBD1. The trim removed 8 bases at V and 5 bases at J, leaving 5 bases unmatched. From germline, CDR1 is ENHRY and CDR2 SYGVKD. This CDR3 contains 14 residues. CDR3 amino acids: CAILGQGGTGELFF. The CDR3 nucleotides are TGTGCCATCCTCGGACAGGGGGGGACCGGGGAGCTGTTTTTT.

The V gene is TRBV5-1, the J gene TRBJ1-6, with no clear D. V shed 1 base and J shed 7 bases, with 12 bases lying between them. The CDR3 length is 15 residues. Germline V lookup: CDR1 SGHRS, CDR2 YFSETQ. The CDR3 region has the DNA TGCGCCAGCAGCTTGTTGGCAGGTCAAAATTCACCCCTCCACTTT. Residues: CASSLLAGQNSPLHF.

The chain couples TRBV6-5 to TRBJ1-5; 10 positions agree with TRBD1. This CDR3 is 13 amino acids long. V trimming: 10 bases; J trimming: 6 bases; junction bases outside the gene matches: 6. Germline assignment: CDR1 MNHEY and CDR2 SVGAGI. The CDR3 DNA is TGTGCCACAAGGGGACAGGGGAGTCAGCCCCAGCATTTT. This translates into CATRGQGSQPQHF.

V usage is TRBV6-2 or TRBV6-3 and J usage is TRBJ1-2, with 9 bases identical to TRBD1. CDR3 length: 14 amino acids. From germline, CDR1 is MNHEY and CDR2 SVGEGT. Losses at the gene ends were 6 bases for V and 6 bases for J; bases not matched to a gene: 8. CDR3 sequence reads: CASSLQGAWNGYTF. The CDR3 DNA reads TGTGCCAGCAGCTTACAGGGGGCTTGGAATGGCTACACCTTC.

This chain links TRBV3-1 (or the pseudogene TRBV3-2) with TRBJ1-2, with D possibly matching TRBD1 (6 bases). CDR3 length equals 14 residues. Per germline, CDR1 LGHDT and CDR2 YNNKEL (reference sequence). With 4 bases removed from V and 4 bases from J, the gap between germline ends came to 13 bases. This chain's CDR3 is CASSPQTGTYGYTF. DNA for the CDR3: TGTGCCAGCAGCCCGCAGACAGGCACCTATGGCTACACCTTC.

The chain uses TRBV3-1 (or the pseudogene TRBV3-2) and TRBJ1-6; D is possibly TRBD1 (5 bases). Germline loops: CDR1 LGHDT, CDR2 YNNKEL (reference sequence). Trimming left V 1 base short and J 10 bases short, with 11 bases between. There are 14 residues in the CDR3. CDR3 sequence (DNA): TGTGCCAGCAGCCAAGTAAAGGGGAAATCACCCCTCCACTTT. Its translation is CASSQVKGKSPLHF.

The chain combines TRBV11-1 with TRBJ2-7; D ambiguous. Trimming removed 1 base at V and 4 bases at J, with 5 bases between. The CDR3 spans 12 residues. Germline V lookup: CDR1 SGHAT, CDR2 FQDESV (reference sequence). The CDR3 bases are TGTGCCAGCAGCTTAGGAACTTACGAGCAGTACTTC. This sequence encodes CASSLGTYEQYF.

The rearrangement links TRBV28 to TRBJ2-7, with 9 bases that match TRBD2. V lost 3 bases to trimming and J lost 3 bases; unmatched junction nucleotides: 6. The germline CDR1 and CDR2 sequences are MDHEN and SYDVKM. This CDR3 has 15 amino acids. CDR3 sequence: CASSLGSSGDYEQYF. The CDR3, as DNA: TGTGCCAGCAGTTTGGGTTCTAGCGGGGACTACGAGCAGTACTTC.

The chain employs TRBV6-5 and TRBJ1-1; D is unresolved. The ends were cut back, 5 bases at V and 3 bases at J, with 13 bases in the middle. CDR1 is MNHEY and CDR2 is SVGAGI in the germline V gene. CDR3 length: 14 amino acids. The CDR3 nucleotides are TGTGCCAGCAGTCCCAATAATCCGTACACTGAAGCTTTCTTT. Protein: CASSPNNPYTEAFF.

The chain joins TRBV28 to TRBJ1-6; 8 positions match TRBD1. This CDR3 region has 15 residues. The trim removed 2 bases at V and 7 bases at J, leaving 4 bases unmatched. Per germline, CDR1 MDHEN and CDR2 SYDVKM. The CDR3: CASSLMDRVNSPLHF. Written as DNA, the CDR3 is TGTGCCAGCAGTTTAATGGACAGGGTAAATTCACCCCTCCACTTT.

The rearrangement links TRBV6-4 to TRBJ2-2; D gene unclear. CDR1 is MRHNA and CDR2 is SNTAGT in the germline V gene. This CDR3 is 13 amino acids long. Trimming removed 2 bases from V and 3 bases from J, with 4 bases in between. The chain's CDR3 is CASSDRDTGELFF. DNA for the CDR3: TGTGCCAGCAGTGACAGGGACACCGGGGAGCTGTTTTTT.

The chain employs TRBV28 and TRBJ1-5; TRBD1 might be the D (5 bases). The CDR3 is 13 amino acids. The germline V gene encodes CDR1 MDHEN and CDR2 SYDVKM. V lost 5 bases, J lost 7 bases, and 12 bases lay in between. The chain's CDR3 is CASSTLGEQPQHF. CDR3 in DNA: TGTGCCAGCAGTACTTTAGGGGAACAGCCCCAGCATTTT.

V gene TRBV9 combines with J gene TRBJ2-3; TRBD2 agrees at 8 bases. Trimming at V came to 3 bases and at J to 0 bases, leaving 3 bases not matched to a gene. This CDR3 has 15 amino acids. The germline V gene has CDR1 SGDLS and CDR2 YYNGEE. The CDR3 DNA reads as TGTGCCAGCAGCGCCTCGGGAGGGAGCACAGATACGCAGTATTTT. It encodes CASSASGGSTDTQYF. Drawing the rest from reference TRBV9 and TRBJ2-3, the complete variable domain is DSGVTQTPKHLITATGQRVTLRCSPRSGDLSVYWYQQSLDQGLQFLIQYYNGEERAKGNILERFSAQQFPDLHSELNLSSLELGDSALYFCASSASGGSTDTQYFGPGTRLTVL.

The rearrangement links TRBV19 to TRBJ1-1; D ambiguous. The length of the CDR3 is 14 residues. Germline V gene lookup returns CDR1 LNHDA and CDR2 SQIVND (reference sequence). With 7 bases removed from V and 0 bases from J, the gap between germline ends came to 12 bases. Written as DNA, the CDR3 is TGTGCCAGTAAAATTGGGCCGATGAACACTGAAGCTTTCTTT. Protein: CASKIGPMNTEAFF.

The chain is built from TRBV20-1 and TRBJ2-1, with D possibly TRBD2 on 6 matching bases. The V gene lost 4 bases and the J gene lost 9 bases, with 10 bases spanning the gap. Germline-derived CDR1 and CDR2 are DFQATT and SNEGSKA (reference sequence). There are 11 residues in the CDR3. The CDR3 nucleotides read TGCAGTGCTAAGCGCGGGGTTGAGCAGTTCTTC. Amino acids: CSAKRGVEQFF.

The chain uses TRBV4-2 and TRBJ1-1; no reliable D call. CDR3 size: 14 residues. Looked up from germline, CDR1 is LGHNA and CDR2 is YNFKEQ. The germline V and J ends were trimmed by 0 bases and 7 bases, with 12 bases remaining between them. The chain's CDR3 is CASSQDLGFGEAFF. The CDR3 nucleotides read TGTGCCAGCAGCCAAGATCTGGGGTTTGGTGAAGCTTTCTTT.

This clone showed up just a few times. This chain connects TRBV5-4 to TRBJ1-2; perhaps TRBD1 as D (6 bases). This CDR3 has 13 amino acids. The V gene lost 0 bases and the J gene lost 4 bases, with 7 bases spanning the gap. The germline gives CDR1 SGHNT, CDR2 YYREEE (reference sequence). The CDR3 nucleotides read TGTGCCAGCAGCTTGGAGGACAGCTATGGCTACACCTTC. This translates into CASSLEDSYGYTF.

The chain employs TRBV6-2 or TRBV6-3 and TRBJ1-6; D remains unclear. The CDR3 runs 14 residues. Trimming removed 0 bases from V and 6 bases from J, with 6 bases in between. From germline, CDR1 is MNHEY and CDR2 SVGEGT. The CDR3 region has the DNA TGTGCCAGCAGTTACTCTTCGGGTAATTCACCCCTCCACTTT. It yields the protein CASSYSSGNSPLHF.